This record concerns one TCR beta chain sequence. Its target is unknown. PCR primers comprised 60 Vbeta and 13 Jbeta primers. Here immunoSEQ multiplex PCR was the method, and the copy in TCRdb shows in-frame clones only, minus some. This table holds over 150,000 clones, less than 85% found once. The data originate from a study of cytomegalovirus exposure and HLA in healthy donors. The wider study: As released early, the data held 65 million to 90 million unique TCRs from HLA-typed donors.

This CDR3 comprises 15 residues. Germline assignment: CDR1 SGHRS and CDR2 YFSETQ. The germline V and J ends were trimmed by 4 bases and 2 bases, with 15 bases remaining between them. Study-level results: Later analysis showed most CMV-associated TCR beta chains appearing HLA-restricted. An assumption of roughly uniform sequencing depth across donors underlay the presence/absence analyses.

The sequencing input was PBMCs. The sequence derives from a man aged 60 to 75 in good health and CMV-seronegative. The rearrangement joins TRBV5-1 to TRBJ2-5, with no clear D. In DNA form, the CDR3 reads TGCGCCAGCAGCCCTACGGTTGATCTGCAAGAGACCCAGTACTTC. Translated, it gives CASSPTVDLQETQYF.